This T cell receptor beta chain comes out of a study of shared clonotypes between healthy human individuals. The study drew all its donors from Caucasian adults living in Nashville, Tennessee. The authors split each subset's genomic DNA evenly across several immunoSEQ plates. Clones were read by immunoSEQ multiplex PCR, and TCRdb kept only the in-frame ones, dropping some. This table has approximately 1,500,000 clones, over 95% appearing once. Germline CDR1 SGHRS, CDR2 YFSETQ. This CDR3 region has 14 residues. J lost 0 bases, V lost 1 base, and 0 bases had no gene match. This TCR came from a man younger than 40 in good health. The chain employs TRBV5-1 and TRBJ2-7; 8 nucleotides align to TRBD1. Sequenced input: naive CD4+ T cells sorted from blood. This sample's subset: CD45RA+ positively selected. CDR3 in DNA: TGCGCCAGCAGCTTGCAGGGGGCCTCCTACGAGCAGTACTTC. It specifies CASSLQGASYEQYF.